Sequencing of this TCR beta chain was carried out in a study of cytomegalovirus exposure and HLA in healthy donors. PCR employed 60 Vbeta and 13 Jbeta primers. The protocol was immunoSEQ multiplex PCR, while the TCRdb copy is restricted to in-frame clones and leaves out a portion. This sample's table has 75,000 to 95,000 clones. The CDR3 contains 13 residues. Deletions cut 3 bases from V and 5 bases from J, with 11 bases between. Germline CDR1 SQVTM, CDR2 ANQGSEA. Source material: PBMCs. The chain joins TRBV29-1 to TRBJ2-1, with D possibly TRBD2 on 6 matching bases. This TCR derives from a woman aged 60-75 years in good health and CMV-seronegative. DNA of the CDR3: TGCAGCGTTGAGGCGGGGAGTAACAATGAGCAGTTCTTC. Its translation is CSVEAGSNNEQFF.